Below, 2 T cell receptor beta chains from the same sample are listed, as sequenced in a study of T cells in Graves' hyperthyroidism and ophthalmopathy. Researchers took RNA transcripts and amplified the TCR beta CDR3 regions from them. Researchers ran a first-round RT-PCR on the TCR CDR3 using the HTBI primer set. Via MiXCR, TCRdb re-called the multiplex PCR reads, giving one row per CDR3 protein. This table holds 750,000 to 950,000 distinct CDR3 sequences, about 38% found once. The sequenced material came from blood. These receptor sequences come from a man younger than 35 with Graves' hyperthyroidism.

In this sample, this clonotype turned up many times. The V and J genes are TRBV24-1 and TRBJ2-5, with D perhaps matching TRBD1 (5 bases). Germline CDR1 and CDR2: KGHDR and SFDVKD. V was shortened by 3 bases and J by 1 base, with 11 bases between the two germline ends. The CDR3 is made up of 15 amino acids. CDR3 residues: CATSDPTVIQETQYF. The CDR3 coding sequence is TGTGCCACCAGTGATCCGACAGTCATCCAAGAGACCCAGTACTTC.

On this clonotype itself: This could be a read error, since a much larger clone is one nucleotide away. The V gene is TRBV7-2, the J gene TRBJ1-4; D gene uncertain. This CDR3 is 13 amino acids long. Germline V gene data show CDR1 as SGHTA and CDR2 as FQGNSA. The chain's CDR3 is CASSPSGVPKLLF. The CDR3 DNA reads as TGTGCCAGCAGCCCTTCAGGCGTCCCGAAACTGCTTTTT.